The clone carrying this T cell receptor (beta chain) was recorded a few times. The V gene lost 2 bases and the J gene lost 7 bases, with 13 bases spanning the gap. This CDR3 comprises 14 residues. The germline gives CDR1 SGHRS, CDR2 YFSETQ. Each CDR3 protein is one row after TCRdb ran MiXCR on the RT-PCR reads. The sample shows about 680,000 distinct CDR3 sequences, 13% to 15% of them seen only once. The TCR comes from a female donor in good health, serving as a healthy control. Material: memory CD4+ T cells from blood. The genes are TRBV5-1 and TRBJ2-1; D is possibly TRBD1 (6 bases). The CDR3 loop is CASSFQGSWNEQFF. CDR3 coding DNA: TGCGCCAGCAGCTTCCAGGGGAGTTGGAATGAGCAGTTCTTC.